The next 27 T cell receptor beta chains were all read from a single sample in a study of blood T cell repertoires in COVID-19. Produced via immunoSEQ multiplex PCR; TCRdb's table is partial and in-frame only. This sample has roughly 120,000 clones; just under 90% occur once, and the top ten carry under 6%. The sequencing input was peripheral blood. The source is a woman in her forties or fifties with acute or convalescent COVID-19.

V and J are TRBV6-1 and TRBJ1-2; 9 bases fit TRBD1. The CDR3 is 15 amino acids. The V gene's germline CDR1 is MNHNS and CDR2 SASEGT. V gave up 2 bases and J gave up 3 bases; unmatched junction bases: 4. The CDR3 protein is CASSEWDREDYGYTF. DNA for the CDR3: TGTGCCAGCAGTGAATGGGACAGGGAAGACTATGGCTACACCTTC.

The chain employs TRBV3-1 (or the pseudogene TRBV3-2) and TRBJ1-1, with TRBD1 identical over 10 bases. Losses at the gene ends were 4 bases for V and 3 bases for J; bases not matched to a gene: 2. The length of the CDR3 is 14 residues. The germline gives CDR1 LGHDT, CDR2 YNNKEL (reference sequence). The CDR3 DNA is TGTGCCAGCAGCCGGACAGGGGGGGACACTGAAGCTTTCTTT. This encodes CASSRTGGDTEAFF.

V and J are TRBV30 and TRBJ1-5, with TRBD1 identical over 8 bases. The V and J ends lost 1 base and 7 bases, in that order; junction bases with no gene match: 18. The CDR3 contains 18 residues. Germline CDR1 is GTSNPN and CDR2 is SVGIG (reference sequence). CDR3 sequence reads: CAWSARGQGRRVVQPQHF. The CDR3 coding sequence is TGTGCCTGGAGTGCCCGCGGACAGGGACGAAGAGTAGTGCAGCCCCAGCATTTT.

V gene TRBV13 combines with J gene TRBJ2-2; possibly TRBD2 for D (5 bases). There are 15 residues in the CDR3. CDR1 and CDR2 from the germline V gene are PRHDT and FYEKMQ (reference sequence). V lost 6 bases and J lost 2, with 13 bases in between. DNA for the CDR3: TGTGCCAGCAGTACAATAGCGCCAAACACCGGGGAGCTGTTTTTT. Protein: CASSTIAPNTGELFF.

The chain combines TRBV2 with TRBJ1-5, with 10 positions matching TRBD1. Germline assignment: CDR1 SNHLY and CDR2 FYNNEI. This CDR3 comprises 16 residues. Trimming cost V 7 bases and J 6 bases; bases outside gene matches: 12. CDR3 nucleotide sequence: TGTGCCAGCACCCAGAGGGACAGGGGCGCGACTCAGCCCCAGCATTTT. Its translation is CASTQRDRGATQPQHF.

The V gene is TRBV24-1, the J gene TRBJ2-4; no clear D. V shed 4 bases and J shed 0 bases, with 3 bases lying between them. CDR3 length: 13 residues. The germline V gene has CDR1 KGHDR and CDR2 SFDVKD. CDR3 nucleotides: TGTGCCACCAGTGACATAGCCAAAAACATTCAGTACTTC. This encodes CATSDIAKNIQYF.

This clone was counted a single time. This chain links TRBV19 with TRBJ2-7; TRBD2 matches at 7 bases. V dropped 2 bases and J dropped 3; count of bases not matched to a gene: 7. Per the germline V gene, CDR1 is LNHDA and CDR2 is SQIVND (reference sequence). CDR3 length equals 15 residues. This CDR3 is CASSIRLERGYEQYF. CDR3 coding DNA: TGTGCCAGTAGTATAAGGCTGGAGCGGGGCTACGAGCAGTACTTC.

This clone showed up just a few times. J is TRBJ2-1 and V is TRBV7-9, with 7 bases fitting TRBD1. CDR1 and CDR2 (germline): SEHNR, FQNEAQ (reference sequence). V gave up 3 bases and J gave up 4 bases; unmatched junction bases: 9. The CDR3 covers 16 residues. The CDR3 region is CASSLGYSGGYNEQFF. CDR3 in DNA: TGTGCCAGCAGCTTGGGTTATTCAGGGGGATACAATGAGCAGTTCTTC.

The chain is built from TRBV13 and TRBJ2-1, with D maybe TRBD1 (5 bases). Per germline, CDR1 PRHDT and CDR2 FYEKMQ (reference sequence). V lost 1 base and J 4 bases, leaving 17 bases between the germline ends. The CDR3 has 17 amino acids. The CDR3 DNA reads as TGTGCCAGCAGCTTAGAAGGGGCCCCCTCCAAGTACAATGAGCAGTTCTTC. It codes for CASSLEGAPSKYNEQFF.

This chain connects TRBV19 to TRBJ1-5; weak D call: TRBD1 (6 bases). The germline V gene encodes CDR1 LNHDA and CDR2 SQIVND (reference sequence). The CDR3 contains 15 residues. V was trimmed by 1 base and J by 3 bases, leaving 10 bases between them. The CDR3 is CASSIGGGLNQPQHF. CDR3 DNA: TGTGCCAGTAGTATAGGGGGGGGCCTCAATCAGCCCCAGCATTTT.

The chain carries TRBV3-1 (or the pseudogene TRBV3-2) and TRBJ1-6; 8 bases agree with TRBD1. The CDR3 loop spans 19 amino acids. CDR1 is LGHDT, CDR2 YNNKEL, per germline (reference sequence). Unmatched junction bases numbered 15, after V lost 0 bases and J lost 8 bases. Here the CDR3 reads CASSQDLETLGQGHSPLHF. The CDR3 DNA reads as TGTGCCAGCAGCCAAGATTTGGAAACTCTCGGACAGGGACATTCACCCCTCCACTTT.

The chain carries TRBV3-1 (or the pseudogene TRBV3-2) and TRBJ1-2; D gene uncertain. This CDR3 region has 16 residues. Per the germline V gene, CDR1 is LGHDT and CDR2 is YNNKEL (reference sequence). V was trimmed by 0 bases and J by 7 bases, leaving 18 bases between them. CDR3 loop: CASSQENSDRRSGYTF. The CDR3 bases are TGTGCCAGCAGCCAAGAGAACAGTGACCGCCGAAGTGGCTACACCTTC.

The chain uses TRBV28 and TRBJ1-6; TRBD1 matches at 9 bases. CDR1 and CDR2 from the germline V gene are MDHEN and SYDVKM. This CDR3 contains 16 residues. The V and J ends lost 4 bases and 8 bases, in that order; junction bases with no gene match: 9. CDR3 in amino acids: CASSSFEDRGDSPLHF. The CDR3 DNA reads TGTGCCAGCAGTTCCTTCGAGGACAGGGGAGATTCACCCCTCCACTTT.

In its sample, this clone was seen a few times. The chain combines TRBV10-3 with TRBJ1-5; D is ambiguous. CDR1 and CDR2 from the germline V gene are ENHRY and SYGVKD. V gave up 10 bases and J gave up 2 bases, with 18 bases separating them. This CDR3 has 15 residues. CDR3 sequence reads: CATSWALGGNQPQHF. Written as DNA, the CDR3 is TGTGCCACCTCGTGGGCCCTGGGAGGCAATCAGCCCCAGCATTTT.

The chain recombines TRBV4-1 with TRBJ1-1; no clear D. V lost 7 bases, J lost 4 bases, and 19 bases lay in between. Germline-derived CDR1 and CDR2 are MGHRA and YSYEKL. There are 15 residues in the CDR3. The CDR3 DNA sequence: TGCGCCAGCACCCAGATAGGGAGCGGGAGCACTGAAGCTTTCTTT. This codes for CASTQIGSGSTEAFF.

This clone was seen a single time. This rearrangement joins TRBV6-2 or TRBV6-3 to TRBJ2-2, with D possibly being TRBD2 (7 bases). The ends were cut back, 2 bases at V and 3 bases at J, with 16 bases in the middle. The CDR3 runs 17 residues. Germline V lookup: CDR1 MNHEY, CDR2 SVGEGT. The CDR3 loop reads CASSYPRGGADTGELFF. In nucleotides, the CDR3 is TGTGCCAGCAGTTACCCCAGAGGGGGGGCTGACACCGGGGAGCTGTTTTTT.

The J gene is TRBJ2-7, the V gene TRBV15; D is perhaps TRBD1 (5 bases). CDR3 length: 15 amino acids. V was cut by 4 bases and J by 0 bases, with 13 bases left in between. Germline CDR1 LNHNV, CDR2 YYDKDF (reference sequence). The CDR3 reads CATSKGAPSSYEQYF. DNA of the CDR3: TGTGCCACCAGCAAAGGGGCGCCAAGCTCCTACGAGCAGTACTTC.

In nucleotides, the CDR3 is TGTGCCAGCAGTCAAACGATATCCACAGGGGGCGCCGGCTACACCTTC. Translation: CASSQTISTGGAGYTF. The chain recombines TRBV2 with TRBJ1-2; TRBD1 matches at 9 bases. From germline, CDR1 is SNHLY and CDR2 FYNNEI. The CDR3 length is 16 residues. Trimming removed 5 bases from V and 8 bases from J; junction bases left unmatched: 15. Full variable domain (outside the CDR3, taken from reference TRBV2 and TRBJ1-2): EPEVTQTPSHQVTQMGQEVILRCVPISNHLYFYWYRQILGQKVEFLVSFYNNEISEKSEIFDDQFSVERPDGSNFTLKIRSTKLEDSAMYFCASSQTISTGGAGYTFGSGTRLTVV.

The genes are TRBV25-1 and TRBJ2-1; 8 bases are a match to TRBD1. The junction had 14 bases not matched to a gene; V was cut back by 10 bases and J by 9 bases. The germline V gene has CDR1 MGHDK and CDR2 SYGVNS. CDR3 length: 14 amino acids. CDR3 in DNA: TGTGCCACCAAGACCGGGACAGGAGGTGGTGAGCAGTTCTTC. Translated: CATKTGTGGGEQFF.

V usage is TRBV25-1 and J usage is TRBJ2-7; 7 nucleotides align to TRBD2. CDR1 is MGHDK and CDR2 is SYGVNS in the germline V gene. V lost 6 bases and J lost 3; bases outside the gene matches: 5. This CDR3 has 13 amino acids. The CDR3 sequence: CASRAGLNYEQYF. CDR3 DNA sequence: TGTGCCAGCAGAGCGGGACTGAACTACGAGCAGTACTTC.

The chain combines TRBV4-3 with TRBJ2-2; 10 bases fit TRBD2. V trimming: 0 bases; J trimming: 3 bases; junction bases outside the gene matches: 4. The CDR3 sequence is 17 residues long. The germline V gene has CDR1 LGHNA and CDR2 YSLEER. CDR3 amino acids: CASSQDALAGDTGELFF. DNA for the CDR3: TGCGCCAGCAGCCAAGACGCGCTAGCGGGAGACACCGGGGAGCTGTTTTTT.

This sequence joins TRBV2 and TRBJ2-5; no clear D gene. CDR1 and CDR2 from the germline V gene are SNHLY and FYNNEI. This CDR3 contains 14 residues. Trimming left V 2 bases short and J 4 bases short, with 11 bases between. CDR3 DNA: TGTGCCAGCAGTGAAATCTTAGCCCCAGAGACCCAGTACTTC. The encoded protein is CASSEILAPETQYF. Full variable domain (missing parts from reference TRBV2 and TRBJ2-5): EPEVTQTPSHQVTQMGQEVILRCVPISNHLYFYWYRQILGQKVEFLVSFYNNEISEKSEIFDDQFSVERPDGSNFTLKIRSTKLEDSAMYFCASSEILAPETQYFGPGTRLLVL.

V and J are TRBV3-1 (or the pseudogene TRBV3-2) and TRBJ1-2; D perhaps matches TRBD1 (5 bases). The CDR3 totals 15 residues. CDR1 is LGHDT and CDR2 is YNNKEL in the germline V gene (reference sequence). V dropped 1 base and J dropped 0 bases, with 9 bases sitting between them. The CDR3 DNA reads TGTGCCAGCAGCCAAGCGGCAGGGTCTAACTATGGCTACACCTTC. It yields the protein CASSQAAGSNYGYTF.

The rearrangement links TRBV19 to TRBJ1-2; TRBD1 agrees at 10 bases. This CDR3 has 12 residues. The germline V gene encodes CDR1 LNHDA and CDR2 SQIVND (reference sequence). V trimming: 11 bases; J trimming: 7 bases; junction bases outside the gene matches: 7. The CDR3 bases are TGTGCCTGTGGACAGGGGGGATCTGGCTACACCTTC. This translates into CACGQGGSGYTF.

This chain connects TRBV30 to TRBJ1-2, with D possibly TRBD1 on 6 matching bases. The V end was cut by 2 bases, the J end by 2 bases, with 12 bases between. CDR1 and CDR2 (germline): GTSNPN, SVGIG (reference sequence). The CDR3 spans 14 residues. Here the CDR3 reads CAWSTGISNYGYTF. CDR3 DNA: TGTGCCTGGAGTACAGGGATTTCAAACTATGGCTACACCTTC.

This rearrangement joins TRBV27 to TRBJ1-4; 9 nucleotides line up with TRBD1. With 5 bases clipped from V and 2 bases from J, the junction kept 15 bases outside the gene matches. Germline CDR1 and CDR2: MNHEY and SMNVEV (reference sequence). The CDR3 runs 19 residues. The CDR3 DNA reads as TGTGCCAGCAGTAGGGACAGGGACAGCGCGCATAGGACTAATGAAAAACTGTTTTTT. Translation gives CASSRDRDSAHRTNEKLFF.

CDR3 region: CAISESTSGRSTYNEQFF. Here the CDR3 DNA reads TGTGCCATCAGTGAGTCGACCAGCGGGAGAAGTACCTACAATGAGCAGTTCTTC. This sequence joins TRBV10-3 and TRBJ2-1; TRBD2 matches at 8 bases. Germline assignment: CDR1 ENHRY and CDR2 SYGVKD. Trimming at V came to 0 bases and at J to 2 bases, leaving 9 bases not matched to a gene. CDR3 length: 18 residues.